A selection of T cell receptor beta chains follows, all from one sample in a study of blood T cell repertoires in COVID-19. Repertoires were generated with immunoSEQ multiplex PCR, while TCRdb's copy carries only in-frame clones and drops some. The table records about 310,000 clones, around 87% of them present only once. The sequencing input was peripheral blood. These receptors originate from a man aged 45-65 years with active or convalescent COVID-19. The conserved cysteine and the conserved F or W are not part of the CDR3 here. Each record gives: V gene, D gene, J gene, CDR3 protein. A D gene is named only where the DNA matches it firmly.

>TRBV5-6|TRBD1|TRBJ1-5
ASSLGTGMSNQPQH
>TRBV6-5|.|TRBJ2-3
ASVRGDTQY
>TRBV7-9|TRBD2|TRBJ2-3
ASSSTAGGSTDTQY
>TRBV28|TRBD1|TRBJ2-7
ASSSNIGQGYEQY
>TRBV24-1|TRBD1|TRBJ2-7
ATSDSGQGYEPQY
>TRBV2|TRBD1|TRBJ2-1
ASSEARGDREF
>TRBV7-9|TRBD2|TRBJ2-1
ASSLATGTRGIDEQF
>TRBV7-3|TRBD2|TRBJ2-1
ASSLSTSGGAYEQF
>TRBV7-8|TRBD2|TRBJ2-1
ASSLAGLAGVMGEQF
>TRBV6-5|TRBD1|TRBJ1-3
ASRITGVGDTIY
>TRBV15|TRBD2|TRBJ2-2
ATSRDRLAGGLRELF